The present entry profiles one TCR beta chain with its context. Generated by immunoSEQ multiplex PCR, the TCRdb table keeps only in-frame clones and is missing some. This table holds 90,000 or so clones, around 93% found once. The data are from a study of T cell changes during pregnancy in multiple sclerosis. Trimming left V 0 bases short and J 6 bases short, with 15 bases between. The germline V gene has CDR1 MNHEY and CDR2 SMNVEV (reference sequence). The CDR3 sequence is 15 residues long. The TCR sequence derives from a female donor with multiple sclerosis, enrolled in a pregnancy study. The chain combines TRBV27 with TRBJ2-7; D uncertain. The specimen was peripheral blood, collected before pregnancy. CDR3 nucleotide sequence: TGTGCCAGCAGTTTATCGATTGGTAGCACCCTCGAGCAGTACTTC. It codes for CASSLSIGSTLEQYF.